The TCR beta chain described here comes from a study of response to subunit inactivated influenza vaccine. Note on this clonotype: Its specificity is not known.

Trimming cost V 5 bases and J 8 bases, with 7 bases left between them. Germline CDR1 is SGHTA and CDR2 is FQGTGA. The CDR3 is 11 amino acids. Overall study findings and caveats: It was the authors' suggestion that each seasonal influenza vaccination recruits few new T cells.

Each CDR3 protein is one row after TCRdb ran MiXCR on the RT-PCR reads. The sample lists 200,000 to 250,000 distinct CDR3 sequences; approximately 12% were seen once. The sequence was collected from a man aged 50 to 60 who received an inactivated influenza vaccine. This material consisted of non-naive T cells sorted from PBMCs, taken approximately 15 days before vaccination. The chain uses TRBV7-3 and TRBJ2-1; D remains unclear. In nucleotides, the CDR3 is TGTGCCAGCAGCCGTGCATATGAGCAGTTCTTC. Translating gives CASSRAYEQFF. The whole variable domain, filled in from reference TRBV7-3 and TRBJ2-1, reads GAGVSQTPSNKVTEKGKYVELRCDPISGHTALYWYRQSLGQGPEFLIYFQGTGAADDSGLPNDRFFAVRPEGSVSTLKIQRTERGDSAVYLCASSRAYEQFFGPGTRLTVL.